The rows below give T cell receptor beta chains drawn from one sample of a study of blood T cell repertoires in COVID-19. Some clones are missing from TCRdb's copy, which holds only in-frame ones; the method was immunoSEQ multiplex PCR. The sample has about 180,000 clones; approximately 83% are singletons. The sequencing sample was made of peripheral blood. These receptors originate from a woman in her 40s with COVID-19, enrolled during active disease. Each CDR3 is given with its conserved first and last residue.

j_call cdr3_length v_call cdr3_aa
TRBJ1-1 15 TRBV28 CASSLDTGVPQEAFF
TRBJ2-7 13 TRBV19 CASSILQGNEQYF
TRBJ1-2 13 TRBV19 CASSERPNYGYTF
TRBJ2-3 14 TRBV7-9 CASCRDSNEDTQYF
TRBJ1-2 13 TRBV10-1 CASSEEVSYGYTF
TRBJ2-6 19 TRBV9 CASSVLPGQGSSGANVLTF
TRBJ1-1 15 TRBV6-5 CASSPPGVVDTEAFF
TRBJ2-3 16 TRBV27 CASSLSGGRGGDTQYF
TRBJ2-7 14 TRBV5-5 CASSPGTGSYEQYF
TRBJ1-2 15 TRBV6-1 CASSESAEANYGYTF
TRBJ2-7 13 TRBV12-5 CASAPRGAGEQYF
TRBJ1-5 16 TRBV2 CASSLTGGAGNQPQHF
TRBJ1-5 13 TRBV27 CASSLRSHQPQHF
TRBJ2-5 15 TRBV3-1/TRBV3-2 CASSRNRGVRETQYF
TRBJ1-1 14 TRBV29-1 CSVGLRHQNTEAFF
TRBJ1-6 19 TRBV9 CASSVGPRPLYGGNSPLHF
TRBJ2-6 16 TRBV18 CASSLGQLSGANVLTF
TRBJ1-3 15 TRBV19 CASSTTGHTGNTIYF
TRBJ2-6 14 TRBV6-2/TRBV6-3 CASSYTGGANVLTF
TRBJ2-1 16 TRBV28 CASSDLGGRENNEQFF
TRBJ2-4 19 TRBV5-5 CASSPNPGQSNLAKNIQYF
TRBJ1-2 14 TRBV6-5 CASSPDRGNYGYTF
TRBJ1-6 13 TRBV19 CASSRRESGPLHF
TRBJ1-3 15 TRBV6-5 CASRLSGGSGNTIYF
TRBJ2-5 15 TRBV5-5 CASSSAGIAGETQYF
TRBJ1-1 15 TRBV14 CASSQPNRENTEAFF
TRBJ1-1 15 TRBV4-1 CASSQDERELTEAFF
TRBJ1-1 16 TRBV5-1 CASSPMTGEGDTEAFF
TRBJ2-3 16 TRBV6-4 CASSPGTVGGTDTQYF
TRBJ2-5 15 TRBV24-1 CATSDPKSKGETQYF
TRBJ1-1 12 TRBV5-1 CASSVMAGKAFF
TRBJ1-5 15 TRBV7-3 CASSLTDTYNQPQHF
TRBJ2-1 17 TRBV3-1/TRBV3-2 CASSPPSGRRLYNEQFF
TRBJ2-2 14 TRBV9 CASSGRGAGGELFF
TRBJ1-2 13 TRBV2 CASISQGRYGYTF
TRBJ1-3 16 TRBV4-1 CASSLTTGFSGNTIYF
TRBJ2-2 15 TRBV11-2 CASSSRGVNTGELFF
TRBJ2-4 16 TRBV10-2 CASTGSRDRAKNIQYF
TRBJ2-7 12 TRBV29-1 CSVEDRLYEQYF